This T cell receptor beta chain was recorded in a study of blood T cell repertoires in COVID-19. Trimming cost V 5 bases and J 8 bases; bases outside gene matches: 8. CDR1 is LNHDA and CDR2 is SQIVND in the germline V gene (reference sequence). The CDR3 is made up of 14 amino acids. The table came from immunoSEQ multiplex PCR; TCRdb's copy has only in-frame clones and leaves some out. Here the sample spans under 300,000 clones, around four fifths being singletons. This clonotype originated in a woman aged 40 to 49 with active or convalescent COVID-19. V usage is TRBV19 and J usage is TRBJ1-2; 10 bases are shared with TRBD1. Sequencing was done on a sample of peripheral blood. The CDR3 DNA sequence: TGTGCCAGTAGTCCCGGGACAGGGGTTCGGGGCTACACCTTC. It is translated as CASSPGTGVRGYTF.